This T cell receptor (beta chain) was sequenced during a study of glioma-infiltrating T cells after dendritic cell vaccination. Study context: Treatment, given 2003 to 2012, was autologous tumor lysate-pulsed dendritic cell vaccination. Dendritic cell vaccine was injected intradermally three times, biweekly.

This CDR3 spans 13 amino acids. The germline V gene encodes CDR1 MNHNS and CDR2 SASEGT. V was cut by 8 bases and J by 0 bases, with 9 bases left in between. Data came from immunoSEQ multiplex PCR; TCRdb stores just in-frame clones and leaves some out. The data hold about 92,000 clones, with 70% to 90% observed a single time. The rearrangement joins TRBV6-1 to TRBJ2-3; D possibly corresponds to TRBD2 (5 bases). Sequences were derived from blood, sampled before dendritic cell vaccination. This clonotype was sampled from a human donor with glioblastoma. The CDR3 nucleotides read TGTGCCAGCCAATGGACTAGCACAGATACGCAGTATTTT. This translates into CASQWTSTDTQYF.